Presented here are 25 T cell receptor beta chains from one specimen sequenced in a study of blood T cell repertoires in COVID-19. TCRdb's table, derived via immunoSEQ multiplex PCR, lists solely in-frame clones and lacks some. The sample shows 95,000 to 120,000 clones, 70% to 90% of them seen only once. Sequencing was done on a sample of peripheral blood. The receptor set was obtained from a middle-aged man with acute or convalescent COVID-19.

In this sample, this clone turned up a few times. The rearrangement joins TRBV30 to TRBJ1-1; 8 bases match TRBD1. Germline V gives CDR1 GTSNPN, CDR2 SVGIG (reference sequence). J gave up 7 bases and V 2 bases, and 12 bases lay outside the gene matches. The CDR3 covers 15 residues. The CDR3 coding sequence is TGTGCCTGGAGTAGCTTTCTAGTACAGGGGGTTGAAGCTTTCTTT. This encodes CAWSSFLVQGVEAFF.

This chain uses TRBV12-3 or TRBV12-4 with TRBJ1-3; D perhaps matches TRBD1 (6 bases). The CDR3 has 13 amino acids. Trimming shortened V by 6 bases and J by 0 bases, and 6 bases separated the two germline ends. The CDR3 nucleotides read TGTGCCAGCAGAGGGGGCTCTGGAAACACCATATATTTT. Translating it yields CASRGGSGNTIYF.

The chain combines TRBV6-2 or TRBV6-3 with TRBJ2-7; 8 nucleotides align to TRBD1. V shed 4 bases, J shed 2 bases, and the junction held 19 bases outside the gene matches. The CDR3 loop spans 19 amino acids. From germline, CDR1 is MNHEY and CDR2 SVGEGT. The CDR3 nucleotides are TGTGCCAGCAGTTCCGCCGACAGGGGCTACGGGGACTCTACCTACGAGCAGTACTTC. Its protein product is CASSSADRGYGDSTYEQYF.

The chain couples TRBV24-1 to TRBJ2-5; tentative D call: TRBD2 (5 bases). V lost 5 bases and J lost 5, with 11 bases in between. The CDR3 has 13 amino acids. CDR1 is KGHDR, CDR2 SFDVKD, per germline. The CDR3 is CATSGGSEETQYF. In nucleotides, the CDR3 is TGTGCCACCAGTGGAGGGTCTGAGGAGACCCAGTACTTC.

V and J are TRBV27 and TRBJ2-7, with 7 bases that match TRBD1. Per germline, CDR1 MNHEY and CDR2 SMNVEV (reference sequence). Trimming removed 0 bases from V and 2 bases from J; junction bases left unmatched: 1. The CDR3 covers 14 residues. This CDR3 reads CASSLSQGAYEQYF. As DNA, the CDR3 is TGTGCCAGCAGTTTATCGCAGGGGGCCTACGAGCAGTACTTC.

This rearrangement joins TRBV7-3 to TRBJ1-1; 8 bases map to TRBD1. In germline, CDR1 is SGHTA, CDR2 FQGTGA. V lost 3 bases, J lost 1 base, and 4 bases stayed unmatched. The CDR3 is 15 residues long. The CDR3 loop reads CASSFSGTGNTEAFF. In nucleotides, the CDR3 is TGTGCCAGCAGCTTCTCAGGGACAGGGAACACTGAAGCTTTCTTT.

This chain uses TRBV7-6 with TRBJ2-5, with 15 bases fitting TRBD2. The germline V gene encodes CDR1 SGHVS and CDR2 FNYEAQ. Unmatched junction bases numbered 10, after V lost 1 base and J lost 4 bases. The CDR3 is 19 residues long. The CDR3 DNA is TGTGCCAGCAGCTTAGTCCCACCAGGGACTAGCGGGGGGTTAGAGACCCAGTACTTC. Its protein product is CASSLVPPGTSGGLETQYF.

The rearrangement uses TRBV19 and TRBJ1-1; TRBD1 is a possible D gene (5 bases). The germline V gene encodes CDR1 LNHDA and CDR2 SQIVND (reference sequence). The length of the CDR3 is 14 residues. V lost 6 bases and J 0 bases, leaving 11 bases between the germline ends. The CDR3 DNA sequence: TGTGCCAGTAGCCTCGACAGACTGAACACTGAAGCTTTCTTT. Protein: CASSLDRLNTEAFF.

The rearrangement links TRBV7-6 to TRBJ2-1, with TRBD2 matching over 11 bases. The CDR3 loop spans 16 amino acids. The junction had 6 bases not matched to a gene; V was cut back by 4 bases and J by 4 bases. Germline loops: CDR1 SGHVS, CDR2 FNYEAQ. The CDR3 region is CASSSLLAGGYNEQFF. CDR3 nucleotides: TGTGCCAGCAGCTCGCTCCTAGCGGGGGGATACAATGAGCAGTTCTTC.

The sample holds one count of this clone. The genes are TRBV29-1 and TRBJ1-2; D is perhaps TRBD1 (6 bases). The CDR3 is made up of 14 amino acids. The V gene's germline CDR1 is SQVTM and CDR2 ANQGSEA. V was clipped by 4 bases and J by 2 bases, with 14 bases between them. CDR3 in DNA: TGCAGCGTTGTTCTCGCGGACAGAAACTATGGCTACACCTTC. Translated: CSVVLADRNYGYTF.

The chain is built from TRBV29-1 and TRBJ2-5; TRBD2 matches 9 bases. Germline V gene sequence: CDR1 SQVTM, CDR2 ANQGSEA. This CDR3 contains 14 residues. With V trimmed by 4 bases and J by 5 bases, 8 bases remained unmatched. The DNA for the CDR3 is TGCAGCGTTGGGGCTAGCGGGAAAGAGGAGACCCAGTACTTC. Translating gives CSVGASGKEETQYF.

The chain recombines TRBV3-1 (or the pseudogene TRBV3-2) with TRBJ1-5; TRBD1 aligns across 8 bases. CDR3 length: 17 amino acids. The germline gives CDR1 LGHDT, CDR2 YNNKEL (reference sequence). The trim removed 5 bases at V and 1 base at J, leaving 10 bases unmatched. The CDR3 region has the DNA TGTGCCAGCAGCGAAACAGGGGGTTGGGGGAGCAATCAGCCCCAGCATTTT. Encoded protein: CASSETGGWGSNQPQHF.

This sequence joins TRBV30 and TRBJ1-5; TRBD1 aligns across 9 bases. Germline CDR1 is GTSNPN and CDR2 is SVGIG (reference sequence). V was pared by 0 bases and J by 4 bases, with 1 base of the junction left unmatched. The CDR3 contains 14 residues. CDR3 in amino acids: CAWSVGQGNQPQHF. DNA of the CDR3: TGTGCCTGGAGTGTAGGACAGGGGAATCAGCCCCAGCATTTT.

This clone was found once. The J gene is TRBJ1-5, the V gene TRBV12-2; the D call in the table, TRBD1, was not verified against the DNA. TRBV12-2 is a listed pseudogene. The CDR3 extends over 18 amino acids. CDR3 sequence: CASRPIFGQEISNQPQHF. The CDR3, as DNA: TGTGCAAGTCGCCCCATTTTCGGACAGGAGATTAGCAATCAGCCCCAGCATTTT.

The chain links TRBV7-9 to TRBJ1-6, with 9 bases aligning to TRBD1. Unmatched junction bases numbered 6, after V lost 5 bases and J lost 7 bases. This CDR3 comprises 15 residues. Germline CDR1 reads SEHNR; CDR2 reads FQNEAQ (reference sequence). The CDR3 region is CASSPGTGLNSPLHF. CDR3 in DNA: TGTGCCAGCAGCCCAGGGACAGGGCTCAATTCACCCCTCCACTTT.

The chain carries TRBV25-1 and TRBJ1-4; D is possibly TRBD1 (5 bases). CDR3 length equals 15 residues. With 3 bases removed from V and 4 bases from J, the gap between germline ends came to 12 bases. Per the germline V gene, CDR1 is MGHDK and CDR2 is SYGVNS. CDR3 residues: CASSDLGADNEKLFF. The CDR3 nucleotides read TGTGCCAGCAGTGATTTAGGGGCGGATAATGAAAAACTGTTTTTT.

The V and J genes are TRBV29-1 and TRBJ2-5; 13 bases match TRBD2. The germline gives CDR1 SQVTM, CDR2 ANQGSEA. The CDR3 loop spans 15 amino acids. The V and J ends lost 4 bases and 5 bases, in that order; junction bases with no gene match: 7. The CDR3 region is CSVAGTSGVRETQYF. The DNA of the CDR3 is TGCAGCGTTGCGGGGACTAGCGGGGTTAGGGAGACCCAGTACTTC.

J is TRBJ2-5 and V is TRBV7-2, with 11 nucleotides matching TRBD1. This CDR3 comprises 15 residues. V lost 5 bases, J lost 6 bases, and 8 bases stayed unmatched. The germline V gene has CDR1 SGHTA and CDR2 FQGNSA. This CDR3 reads CASSPRTGGLQTQYF. Here the CDR3 DNA reads TGTGCCAGCAGCCCTCGGACAGGGGGCCTACAGACCCAGTACTTC.

The chain combines TRBV27 with TRBJ2-7, with a possible D match to TRBD2 (7 bases). The CDR3 is made up of 15 amino acids. V was pared by 2 bases and J by 0 bases, with 11 bases between. The germline V gene has CDR1 MNHEY and CDR2 SMNVEV (reference sequence). The CDR3 protein is CASSLGGALSYEQYF. DNA of the CDR3: TGTGCCAGCAGTTTAGGGGGGGCCCTCTCCTACGAGCAGTACTTC.

The rearrangement links TRBV18 to TRBJ2-7; 8 bases map to TRBD1. Germline V gene lookup returns CDR1 KGHSH and CDR2 LQKENI. The trim removed 3 bases at V and 5 bases at J, leaving 6 bases unmatched. The CDR3 has 14 residues. The CDR3 DNA follows: TGTGCCAGCTCACCGACGACAGGGGATGACGAGCAGTACTTC. Translating gives CASSPTTGDDEQYF. Complete variable domain (other parts from reference TRBV18 and TRBJ2-7): NAGVMQNPRHLVRRRGQEARLRCSPMKGHSHVYWYRQLPEEGLKFMVYLQKENIIDESGMPKERFSAEFPKEGPSILRIQQVVRGDSAAYFCASSPTTGDDEQYFGPGTRLTVT.

The V call is TRBV7-9, the J call TRBJ1-1; a possible D gene is TRBD1 (5 bases). The germline V gene has CDR1 SEHNR and CDR2 FQNEAQ (reference sequence). The CDR3 totals 14 residues. V was clipped by 6 bases and J by 6 bases, with 17 bases between them. Written as DNA, the CDR3 is TGTGCCAGCAGTTCAACACGGAAAGGGGCTGAAGCTTTCTTT. Protein product: CASSSTRKGAEAFF.

J is TRBJ2-5 and V is TRBV11-2, with TRBD2 as a possible D gene (7 bases). V was shortened by 5 bases and J by 5 bases, with 18 bases between the two germline ends. Looked up from germline, CDR1 is SGHAT and CDR2 is FQNNGV. The CDR3 spans 15 residues. The CDR3 spells CASSHSRGAGETQYF. CDR3 coding DNA: TGTGCCAGCAGCCATAGTCGGGGGGCTGGGGAGACCCAGTACTTC.

V gene TRBV7-8 combines with J gene TRBJ1-5; 9 positions agree with TRBD1. The germline V gene has CDR1 SGHVS and CDR2 FQNEAQ. Unmatched junction bases numbered 12, after V lost 9 bases and J lost 0 bases. This CDR3 contains 17 residues. Written as DNA, the CDR3 is TGTGCCAGTACCCCCGGGACAGGGCATAATAGCAATCAGCCCCAGCATTTT. Translation gives CASTPGTGHNSNQPQHF. The whole variable domain, remainder taken from reference TRBV7-8 and TRBJ1-5, is GAGVSQSPRYKVAKRGQDVALRCDPISGHVSLFWYQQALGQGPEFLTYFQNEAQLDKSGLPSDRFFAERPEGSVSTLKIQRTQQEDSAVYLCASTPGTGHNSNQPQHFGDGTRLSIL.

V gene TRBV15 combines with J gene TRBJ1-5; 7 positions match TRBD1. The CDR3 covers 15 residues. V shed 5 bases, J shed 0 bases, and the junction held 4 bases outside the gene matches. Per germline, CDR1 LNHNV and CDR2 YYDKDF (reference sequence). CDR3 DNA: TGTGCCACCAGCTCTCAGGGGGGTAGCAATCAGCCCCAGCATTTT. Protein: CATSSQGGSNQPQHF.

This clone was counted once. J is TRBJ1-1 and V is TRBV7-2; D remains ambiguous. Trimming took 5 bases from V and 7 from J, leaving 14 bases between them. This CDR3 region has 13 residues. Germline V gives CDR1 SGHTA, CDR2 FQGNSA. CDR3 protein: CASSRGWASEAFF. The CDR3 region has the DNA TGTGCCAGCAGCCGAGGGTGGGCGAGTGAAGCTTTCTTT. Using reference TRBV7-2 and TRBJ1-1 for the parts outside the CDR3, the full variable domain is GAGVSQSPSNKVTEKGKDVELRCDPISGHTALYWYRQSLGQGLEFLIYFQGNSAPDKSGLPSDRFSAERTGGSVSTLTIQRTQQEDSAVYLCASSRGWASEAFFGQGTRLTVV.